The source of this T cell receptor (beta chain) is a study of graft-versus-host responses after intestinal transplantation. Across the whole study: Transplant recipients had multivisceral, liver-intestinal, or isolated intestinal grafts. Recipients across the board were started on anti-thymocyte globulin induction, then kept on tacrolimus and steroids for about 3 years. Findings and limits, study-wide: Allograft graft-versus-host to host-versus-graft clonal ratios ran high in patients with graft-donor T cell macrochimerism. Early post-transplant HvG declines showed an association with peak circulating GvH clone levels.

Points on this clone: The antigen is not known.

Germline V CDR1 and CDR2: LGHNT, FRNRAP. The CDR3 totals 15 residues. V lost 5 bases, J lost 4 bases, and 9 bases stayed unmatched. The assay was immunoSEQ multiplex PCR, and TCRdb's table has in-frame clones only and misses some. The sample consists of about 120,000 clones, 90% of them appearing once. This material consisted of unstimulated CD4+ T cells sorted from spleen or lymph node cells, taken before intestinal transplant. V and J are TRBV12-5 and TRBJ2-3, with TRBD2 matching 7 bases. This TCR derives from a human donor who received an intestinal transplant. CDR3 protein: CASGLHRTSSDTQYF. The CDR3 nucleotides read TGTGCTAGTGGTCTCCATCGGACTAGTTCAGATACGCAGTATTTT.